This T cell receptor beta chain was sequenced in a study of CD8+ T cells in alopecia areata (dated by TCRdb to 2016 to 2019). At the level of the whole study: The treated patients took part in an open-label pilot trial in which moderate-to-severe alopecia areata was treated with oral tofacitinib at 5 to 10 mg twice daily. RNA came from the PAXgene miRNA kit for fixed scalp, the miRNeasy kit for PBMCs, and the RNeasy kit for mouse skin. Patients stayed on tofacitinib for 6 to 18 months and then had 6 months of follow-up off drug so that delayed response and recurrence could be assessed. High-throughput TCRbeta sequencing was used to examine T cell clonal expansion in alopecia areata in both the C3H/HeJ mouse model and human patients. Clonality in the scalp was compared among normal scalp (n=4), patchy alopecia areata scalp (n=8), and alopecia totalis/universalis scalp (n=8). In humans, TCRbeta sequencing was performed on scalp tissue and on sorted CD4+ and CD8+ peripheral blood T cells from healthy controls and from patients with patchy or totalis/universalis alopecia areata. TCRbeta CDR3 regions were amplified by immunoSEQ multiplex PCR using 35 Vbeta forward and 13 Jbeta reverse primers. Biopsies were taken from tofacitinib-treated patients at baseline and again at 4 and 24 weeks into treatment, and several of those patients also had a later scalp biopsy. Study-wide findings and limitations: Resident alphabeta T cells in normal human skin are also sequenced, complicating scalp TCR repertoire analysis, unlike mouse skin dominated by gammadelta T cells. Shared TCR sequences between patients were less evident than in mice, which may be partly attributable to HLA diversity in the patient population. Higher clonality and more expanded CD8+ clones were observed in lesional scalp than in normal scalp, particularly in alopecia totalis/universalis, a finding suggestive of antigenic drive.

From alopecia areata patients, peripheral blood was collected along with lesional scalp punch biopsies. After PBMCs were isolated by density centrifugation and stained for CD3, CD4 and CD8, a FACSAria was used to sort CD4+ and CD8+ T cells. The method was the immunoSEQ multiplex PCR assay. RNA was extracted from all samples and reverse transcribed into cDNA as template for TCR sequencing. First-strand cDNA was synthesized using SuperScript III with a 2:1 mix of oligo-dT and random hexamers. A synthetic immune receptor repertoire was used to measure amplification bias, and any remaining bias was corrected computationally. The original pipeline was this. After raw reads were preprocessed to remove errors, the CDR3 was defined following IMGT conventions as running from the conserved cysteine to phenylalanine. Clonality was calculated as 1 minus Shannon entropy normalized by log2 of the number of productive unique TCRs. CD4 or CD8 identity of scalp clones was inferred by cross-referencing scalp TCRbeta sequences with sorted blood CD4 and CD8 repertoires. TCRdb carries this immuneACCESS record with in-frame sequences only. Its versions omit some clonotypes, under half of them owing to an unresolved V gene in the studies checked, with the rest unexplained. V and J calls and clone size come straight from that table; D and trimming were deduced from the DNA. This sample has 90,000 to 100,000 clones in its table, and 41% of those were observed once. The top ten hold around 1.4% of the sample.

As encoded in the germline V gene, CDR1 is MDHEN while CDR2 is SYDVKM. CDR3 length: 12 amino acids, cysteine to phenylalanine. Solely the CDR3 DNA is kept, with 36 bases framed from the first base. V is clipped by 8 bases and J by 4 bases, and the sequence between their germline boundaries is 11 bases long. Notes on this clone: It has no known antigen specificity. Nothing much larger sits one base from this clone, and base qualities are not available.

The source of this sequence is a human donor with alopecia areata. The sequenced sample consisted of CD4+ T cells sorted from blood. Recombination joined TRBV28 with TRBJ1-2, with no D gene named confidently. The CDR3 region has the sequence CASRQKLYGYTF. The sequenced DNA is TGTGCCAGCCGCCAGAAACTCTATGGCTACACCTTC.